Shown below are 30 T cell receptor beta chains from a single sample sequenced in a study of cytomegalovirus exposure and HLA in healthy donors. PCR employed 60 Vbeta and 13 Jbeta primers. Produced via immunoSEQ multiplex PCR; TCRdb's table is partial and in-frame only. The top ten clones hold approximately 5% of a sample with about 130,000 clones, 6.5% to 9.5% of them seen once. The sample consisted of PBMCs. The origin of the receptors is a man in his forties or fifties in good health and CMV-seronegative.

This clone was counted between two and nine times. The genes are TRBV15 and TRBJ1-4; D gene ambiguous. Per germline, CDR1 LNHNV and CDR2 YYDKDF (reference sequence). V lost 0 bases and J lost 5, with 13 bases in between. The CDR3 spans 16 residues. The CDR3, as DNA: TGTGCCACCAGCAGAGATGCGGCAGCGGGAAATGAAAAACTGTTTTTT. Amino acids: CATSRDAAAGNEKLFF. Supplemented by reference TRBV15 and TRBJ1-4, the full variable domain reads DAMVIQNPRYQVTQFGKPVTLSCSQTLNHNVMYWYQQKSSQAPKLLFHYYDKDFNNEADTPDNFQSRRPNTSFCFLDIRSPGLGDTAMYLCATSRDAAAGNEKLFFGSGTQLSVL.

The rearrangement links TRBV4-1 to TRBJ2-5; D may be TRBD1 (6 bases). CDR1 MGHRA and CDR2 YSYEKL come from the germline V gene. The CDR3 length is 15 residues. The V gene lost 3 bases and the J gene lost 4 bases, with 15 bases spanning the gap. In DNA, the CDR3 is TGCGCCAGCAGCCAGGTACAAACAGGGCCAGAGACCCAGTACTTC. This codes for CASSQVQTGPETQYF.

In DNA, the CDR3 is TGTGCCAGCAGCTTAGGGTCAGGTGGTGAAGCTTTCTTT. It yields the protein CASSLGSGGEAFF. V and J are TRBV7-2 and TRBJ1-1; D remains ambiguous. This CDR3 has 13 residues. Germline V gene sequence: CDR1 SGHTA, CDR2 FQGNSA. Trimming pared 1 base from V and 7 bases from J, leaving 10 bases between.

As DNA, the CDR3 is TGTGCCAGTAGCCCCACCGGACAGGGGGGTCATGGCTACACCTTC. It translates to CASSPTGQGGHGYTF. J is TRBJ1-2 and V is TRBV19, with TRBD1 identical over 10 bases. Trimming at V came to 6 bases and at J to 6 bases, leaving 10 bases not matched to a gene. CDR1 and CDR2 (germline): LNHDA, SQIVND (reference sequence). The CDR3 spans 15 residues.

This clone was counted between two and nine times. This sequence joins TRBV10-2 and TRBJ2-6, with TRBD1 matching over 9 bases. CDR3 length equals 17 residues. Per germline, CDR1 WSHSY and CDR2 SAAADI. With V trimmed by 2 bases and J by 2 bases, 4 bases remained unmatched. The CDR3 is CASSEGTGYTGANVLTF. The CDR3 coding sequence is TGCGCCAGCAGTGAGGGGACAGGGTATACTGGGGCCAACGTCCTGACTTTC.

V usage is TRBV28 and J usage is TRBJ2-7; 11 bases match TRBD1. CDR3 size: 13 residues. Germline CDR1 MDHEN, CDR2 SYDVKM. The ends lost 7 bases at V and 4 bases at J; junction bases unmatched: 3. This CDR3 reads CASIRDRGYEQYF. CDR3 sequence (DNA): TGTGCCAGCATTCGGGACAGGGGGTACGAGCAGTACTTC.

The J gene is TRBJ2-5, the V gene TRBV11-2, with D perhaps TRBD2 (6 bases). The CDR3 contains 14 residues. Germline V gives CDR1 SGHAT, CDR2 FQNNGV. V was cut by 2 bases and J by 5 bases, with 12 bases left in between. The CDR3 loop is CASSLRGAGETQYF. The CDR3 DNA reads as TGTGCCAGCAGCTTACGCGGGGCCGGGGAGACCCAGTACTTC.

This clone showed up just a few times. This sequence joins TRBV15 and TRBJ1-1; D may be TRBD1 (5 bases). V lost 1 base to trimming and J lost 0 bases, with 9 bases between them. Germline V CDR1 and CDR2: LNHNV, YYDKDF (reference sequence). The CDR3 covers 15 residues. The CDR3 DNA is TGTGCCACCAGCAGAGGACGGGGGGTGAACACTGAAGCTTTCTTT. Its translation is CATSRGRGVNTEAFF.

Details on this clone: One end of the junction is discordant with germline, which a read error may explain. The chain carries TRBV6-5 and TRBJ1-5; D is uncertain. Per the germline V gene, CDR1 is MNHEY and CDR2 is SVGAGI. The CDR3 length is 13 residues. The CDR3 sequence: CASSWNSDQPQHF. The DNA of the CDR3 is TGTGCCAGCAGTTGGAATAGCGATCAGCCCCAGCATTTT.

This clone was counted a few times. This sequence joins TRBV6-1 and TRBJ1-1; D not certain. This CDR3 region has 13 residues. From germline, CDR1 is MNHNS and CDR2 SASEGT. V shed 1 base and J shed 13 bases, with 16 bases lying between them. CDR3 nucleotide sequence: TGTGCCAGCAGTGAAGGTTACGAGTCCGAGGGTTTCTTT. Encoded protein: CASSEGYESEGFF.

This clone was detected a few times. The chain recombines TRBV5-5 with TRBJ2-1; D remains ambiguous. The CDR3 is 14 amino acids. Trimming stripped 0 bases from V and 2 bases from J, with 6 bases between. Germline V gene data show CDR1 as SGHKS and CDR2 as YYEKEE (reference sequence). CDR3 protein: CASSLGLTYNEQFF. Here the CDR3 DNA reads TGTGCCAGCAGCTTGGGCCTAACCTACAATGAGCAGTTCTTC.

This clone has just a few counts. The genes are TRBV20-1 and TRBJ1-2, with D possibly being TRBD1 (6 bases). The germline V gene encodes CDR1 DFQATT and CDR2 SNEGSKA (reference sequence). The CDR3 totals 10 residues. The CDR3 loop is CRPGQYGYTF. The CDR3 nucleotides are TGCAGACCAGGACAGTATGGCTACACCTTC.

This clone was observed a handful of times. This rearrangement joins TRBV7-9 to TRBJ1-6; no firm D call. The CDR3 has 12 amino acids. Trimming took off 8 bases at V and 7 bases at J, with 9 bases between the two ends. Germline V gives CDR1 SEHNR, CDR2 FQNEAQ (reference sequence). The DNA of the CDR3 is TGTGCCAGCTCTGAGGGAAATTCACCCCTCCACTTT. It is translated as CASSEGNSPLHF.

The chain carries TRBV4-1 and TRBJ2-7; possible D gene TRBD2, 6 bases. Germline V gene lookup returns CDR1 MGHRA and CDR2 YSYEKL. This CDR3 has 15 amino acids. The ends were cut back, 2 bases at V and 3 bases at J, with 14 bases in the middle. CDR3 bases: TGCGCCAGCAGCCAAAGCCCCGGGGGTCTCTACGAGCAGTACTTC. This encodes CASSQSPGGLYEQYF.

A few counts support this clone. V is TRBV14 and J is TRBJ2-1; tentative D call: TRBD1 (6 bases). Trimming left V 3 bases short and J 5 bases short, with 8 bases between. CDR1 SGHDN and CDR2 FVKESK come from the germline V gene. The CDR3 consists of 13 residues. The CDR3 here is CASSHWTDNEQFF. DNA of the CDR3: TGTGCCAGCAGCCATTGGACAGACAATGAGCAGTTCTTC.

This clone has more than one count but fewer than ten. The V and J genes are TRBV15 and TRBJ2-1; 10 nucleotides agree with TRBD2. The CDR3 consists of 16 residues. J gave up 3 bases and V 4 bases, and 6 bases lay outside the gene matches. Germline values: CDR1 LNHNV, CDR2 YYDKDF (reference sequence). The CDR3 spells CATSNSGTSVYNEQFF. As DNA, the CDR3 is TGTGCCACCAGCAACTCCGGGACTAGCGTCTACAATGAGCAGTTCTTC.

This clone showed up just a few times. V is TRBV27 and J is TRBJ2-3, with 10 bases that match TRBD1. This CDR3 spans 14 amino acids. The trim removed 5 bases at V and 4 bases at J, leaving 3 bases unmatched. Germline-derived CDR1 and CDR2 are MNHEY and SMNVEV (reference sequence). CDR3 region: CASSGTGVADTQYF. CDR3 bases: TGTGCCAGCAGTGGGACAGGGGTGGCAGATACGCAGTATTTT.

The chain uses TRBV6-6 and TRBJ2-3; maybe TRBD1 (6 bases). CDR1 and CDR2 from the germline V gene are MNHNY and SVGAGI (reference sequence). The length of the CDR3 is 12 residues. Trimming took 11 bases from V and 5 from J, leaving 14 bases between them. CDR3: CAHGQSLDTQYF. For the CDR3, the DNA is TGTGCCCACGGACAGTCTCTAGATACGCAGTATTTT.

This sequence joins TRBV10-1 and TRBJ2-2; D may be TRBD1 (5 bases). The V gene lost 6 bases and the J gene lost 6 bases, with 11 bases spanning the gap. The germline CDR1 and CDR2 sequences are WNHNN and SYGVQD (reference sequence). CDR3 length: 13 amino acids. For the CDR3, the DNA is TGCGCCAGCAGGTCCAGGGCGGCCGGGGAGCTGTTTTTT. Its translation is CASRSRAAGELFF.

This clone occurred a few times. The genes are TRBV18 and TRBJ1-5; 7 bases map to TRBD1. The J segment lost 6 bases and the V segment lost 2 bases, leaving 4 bases of the junction unmatched. The CDR3 is 14 amino acids. Looked up from germline, CDR1 is KGHSH and CDR2 is LQKENI. CDR3 amino acids: CASSPEGGSQPQHF. CDR3 DNA: TGTGCCAGCTCACCAGAAGGGGGCAGTCAGCCCCAGCATTTT. The variable domain in full, with the rest retrieved from reference TRBV18 and TRBJ1-5, is NAGVMQNPRHLVRRRGQEARLRCSPMKGHSHVYWYRQLPEEGLKFMVYLQKENIIDESGMPKERFSAEFPKEGPSILRIQQVVRGDSAAYFCASSPEGGSQPQHFGDGTRLSIL.

This clone was seen a few times. The chain combines TRBV28 with TRBJ1-2; D uncertain. CDR1 and CDR2 from the germline V gene are MDHEN and SYDVKM. The CDR3 totals 12 residues. The germline V and J ends were trimmed by 8 bases and 7 bases, with 14 bases remaining between them. CDR3 sequence: CASVTRVSGYTF. In DNA, the CDR3 is TGTGCCAGCGTAACTCGAGTGAGTGGCTACACCTTC.

The rearrangement uses TRBV28 and TRBJ2-1, with D hard to call. CDR3 length equals 14 residues. V was pared by 6 bases and J by 7 bases, with 16 bases between. The V gene's germline CDR1 is MDHEN and CDR2 SYDVKM. CDR3 nucleotide sequence: TGTGCCAGCAGCCGTGCGCCCCCCCGGAATGAGCAGTTCTTC. This encodes CASSRAPPRNEQFF.

V is TRBV7-2 and J is TRBJ1-2; D might be TRBD1 (5 bases). This CDR3 comprises 14 residues. With 3 bases removed from V and 3 bases from J, the gap between germline ends came to 11 bases. In germline, CDR1 is SGHTA, CDR2 FQGNSA. This chain's CDR3 is CASSLDMSHYGYTF. The CDR3 DNA sequence: TGTGCCAGCAGCTTGGACATGTCGCACTATGGCTACACCTTC.

This sequence joins TRBV7-6 and TRBJ2-1; D perhaps matches TRBD2 (7 bases). Germline lookup yields CDR1 SGHVS and CDR2 FNYEAQ. The V gene lost 6 bases and the J gene lost 3 bases, with 12 bases spanning the gap. This CDR3 contains 14 residues. The CDR3 region has the DNA TGTGCCAGCAGTAGGGGGGACTACTACAATGAGCAGTTCTTC. Protein sequence: CASSRGDYYNEQFF.

This sequence joins TRBV6-5 and TRBJ1-1; 8 positions match TRBD1. V gave up 4 bases and J gave up 3 bases; unmatched junction bases: 4. This CDR3 has 14 residues. Germline V gives CDR1 MNHEY, CDR2 SVGAGI. CDR3 protein: CASSSTDRDTEAFF. For the CDR3, the DNA is TGTGCCAGCAGTTCAACGGACAGGGACACTGAAGCTTTCTTT.

J is TRBJ1-2 and V is TRBV7-9; TRBD1 matches 8 bases. CDR3 length: 14 amino acids. Trimming took 6 bases from V and 5 from J; bases not matched to a gene: 8. Germline assignment: CDR1 SEHNR and CDR2 FQNEAQ (reference sequence). The CDR3 nucleotides are TGTGCCAGCAGATACCGGACAGGGCCGTATGGCTACACCTTC. This gives the protein CASRYRTGPYGYTF.

The CDR3 sequence is CATAPLRRGDDYTF. The CDR3 nucleotides read TGTGCCACCGCGCCCCTGCGCAGGGGAGATGACTACACCTTC. This chain links TRBV19 with TRBJ1-2; perhaps TRBD1 as D (6 bases). This CDR3 has 14 residues. In germline, CDR1 is LNHDA, CDR2 SQIVND (reference sequence). V was clipped by 10 bases and J by 10 bases, with 25 bases between them. Drawing the rest from reference TRBV19 and TRBJ1-2, the complete variable domain is DGGITQSPKYLFRKEGQNVTLSCEQNLNHDAMYWYRQDPGQGLRLIYYSQIVNDFQKGDIAEGYSVSREKKESFPLTVTSAQKNPTAFYLCATAPLRRGDDYTFGSGTRLTVV.

The chain couples TRBV6-6 to TRBJ2-7; D gene ambiguous. Trimming left V 3 bases short and J 6 bases short, with 12 bases between. Germline CDR1 and CDR2: MNHNY and SVGAGI (reference sequence). The CDR3 length is 13 residues. In DNA form, the CDR3 reads TGTGCCAGCAGTTATCTGGCGGCCCGCGAGCAGTACTTC. Translation: CASSYLAAREQYF.

This clone has just a few counts. This rearrangement joins TRBV15 to TRBJ1-1; 7 bases match TRBD1. The CDR3 runs to 14 residues. V lost 3 bases and J lost 2; bases outside the gene matches: 3. Per germline, CDR1 LNHNV and CDR2 YYDKDF (reference sequence). CDR3: CATSSYRGNTEAFF. In DNA, the CDR3 is TGTGCCACCAGCAGCTACAGGGGAAACACTGAAGCTTTCTTT.

The chain couples TRBV6-6 to TRBJ1-5, with a possible D match to TRBD1 (5 bases). V lost 5 bases, J lost 8 bases, and 7 bases lay in between. The CDR3 is made up of 11 amino acids. Germline V gives CDR1 MNHNY, CDR2 SVGAGI (reference sequence). CDR3: CASSGGEPQHF. The DNA of the CDR3 is TGTGCCAGCAGTGGGGGGGAGCCCCAGCATTTT.